The source of this T cell receptor (beta chain) is a study of OX40 agonist ivuxolimab in advanced cancers. Trimming took off 4 bases at V and 3 bases at J, with 14 bases between the two ends. The germline V gene has CDR1 SGHDN and CDR2 FVKESK. This CDR3 has 15 amino acids. Profiled with immunoSEQ multiplex PCR; TCRdb holds only in-frame clones, not every one. This sample has 57,000 or so clones, with 65% to 90% found just once. The source is an adult with an advanced solid tumor such as melanoma, head and neck, liver or kidney cancer. The rearrangement joins TRBV14 to TRBJ2-3; a possible D gene is TRBD1 (5 bases). Material: CD4+ or CD8+ T cells sorted from blood, obtained in a trial of the OX40 agonist ivuxolimab. Written as DNA, the CDR3 is TGTGCCAGCAGCCCTTATGGGGCTCGGACAGATACGCAGTATTTT. Translated, it gives CASSPYGARTDTQYF.